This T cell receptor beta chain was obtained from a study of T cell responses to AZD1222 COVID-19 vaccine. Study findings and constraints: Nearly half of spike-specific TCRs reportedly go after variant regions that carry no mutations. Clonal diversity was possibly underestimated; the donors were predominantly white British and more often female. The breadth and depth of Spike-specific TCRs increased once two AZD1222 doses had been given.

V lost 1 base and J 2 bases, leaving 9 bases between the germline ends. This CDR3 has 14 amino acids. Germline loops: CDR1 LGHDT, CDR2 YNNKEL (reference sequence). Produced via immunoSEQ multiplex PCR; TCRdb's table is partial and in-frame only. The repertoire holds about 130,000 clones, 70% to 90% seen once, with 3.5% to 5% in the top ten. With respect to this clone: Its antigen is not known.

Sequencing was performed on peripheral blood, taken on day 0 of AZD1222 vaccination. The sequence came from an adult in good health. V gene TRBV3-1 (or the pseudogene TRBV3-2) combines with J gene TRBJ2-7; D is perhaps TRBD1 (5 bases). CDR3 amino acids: CASSQGHRTYEQYF. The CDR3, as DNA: TGTGCCAGCAGCCAAGGTCACAGGACCTACGAGCAGTACTTC.